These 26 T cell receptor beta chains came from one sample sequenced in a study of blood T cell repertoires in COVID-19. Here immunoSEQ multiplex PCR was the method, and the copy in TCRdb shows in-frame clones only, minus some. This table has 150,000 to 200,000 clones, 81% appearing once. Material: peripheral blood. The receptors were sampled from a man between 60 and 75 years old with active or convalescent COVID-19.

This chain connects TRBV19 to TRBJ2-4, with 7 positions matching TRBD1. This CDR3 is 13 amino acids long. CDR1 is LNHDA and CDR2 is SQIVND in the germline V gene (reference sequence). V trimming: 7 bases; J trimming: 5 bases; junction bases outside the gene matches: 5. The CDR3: CASTDRWENIQYF. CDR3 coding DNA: TGTGCCAGTACGGACAGGTGGGAAAACATTCAGTACTTC.

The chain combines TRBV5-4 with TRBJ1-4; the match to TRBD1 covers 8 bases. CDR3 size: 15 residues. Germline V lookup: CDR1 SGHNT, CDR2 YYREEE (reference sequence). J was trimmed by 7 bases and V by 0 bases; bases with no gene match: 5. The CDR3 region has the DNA TGTGCCAGCAGCTTGGGTAGGACAGGGACTGAAAAACTGTTTTTT. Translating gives CASSLGRTGTEKLFF.

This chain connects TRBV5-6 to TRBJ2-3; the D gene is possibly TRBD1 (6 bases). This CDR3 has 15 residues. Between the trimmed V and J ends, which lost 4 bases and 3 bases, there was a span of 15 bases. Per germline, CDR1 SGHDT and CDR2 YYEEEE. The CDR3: CASSRTGRGTDTQYF. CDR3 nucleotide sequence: TGTGCCAGCAGCCGAACAGGGAGAGGGACAGATACGCAGTATTTT.

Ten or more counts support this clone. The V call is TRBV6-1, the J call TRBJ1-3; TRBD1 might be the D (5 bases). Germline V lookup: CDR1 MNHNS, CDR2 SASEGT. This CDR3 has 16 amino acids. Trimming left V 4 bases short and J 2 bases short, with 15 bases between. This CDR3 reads CASSGLPGGTGNTIYF. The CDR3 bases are TGTGCCAGCAGTGGCCTCCCGGGGGGTACTGGAAACACCATATATTTT.

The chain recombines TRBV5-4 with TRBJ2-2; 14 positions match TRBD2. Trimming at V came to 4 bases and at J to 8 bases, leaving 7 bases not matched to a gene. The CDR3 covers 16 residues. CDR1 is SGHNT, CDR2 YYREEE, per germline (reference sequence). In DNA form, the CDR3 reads TGTGCCAGCAGCAGACTAGCGGGAGGGGTCCCGGGGGAGCTGTTTTTT. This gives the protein CASSRLAGGVPGELFF. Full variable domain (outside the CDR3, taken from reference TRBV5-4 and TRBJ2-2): ETGVTQSPTHLIKTRGQQVTLRCSSQSGHNTVSWYQQALGQGPQFIFQYYREEENGRGNFPPRFSGLQFPNYSSELNVNALELDDSALYLCASSRLAGGVPGELFFGEGSRLTVL.

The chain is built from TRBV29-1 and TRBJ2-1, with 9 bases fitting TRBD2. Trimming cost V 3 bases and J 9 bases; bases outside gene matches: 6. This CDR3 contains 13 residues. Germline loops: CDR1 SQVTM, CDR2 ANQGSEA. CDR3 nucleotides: TGCAGCGTTGATTTGGCGGGGGGGCTTGAGCAGTTCTTC. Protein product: CSVDLAGGLEQFF.

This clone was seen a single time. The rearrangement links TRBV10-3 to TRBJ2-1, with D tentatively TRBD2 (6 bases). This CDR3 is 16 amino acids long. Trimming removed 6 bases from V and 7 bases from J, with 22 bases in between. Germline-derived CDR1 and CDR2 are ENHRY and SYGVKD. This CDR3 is CAISPSEEGAGNEQFF. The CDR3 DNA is TGTGCCATCAGCCCCTCGGAGGAGGGCGCAGGAAATGAGCAGTTCTTC.

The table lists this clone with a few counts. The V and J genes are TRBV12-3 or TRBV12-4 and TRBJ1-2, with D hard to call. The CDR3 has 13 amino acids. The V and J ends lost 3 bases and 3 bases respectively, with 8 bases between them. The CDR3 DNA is TGTGCCAGCAGTTTCGGAGGATACTATGGCTACACCTTC. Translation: CASSFGGYYGYTF.

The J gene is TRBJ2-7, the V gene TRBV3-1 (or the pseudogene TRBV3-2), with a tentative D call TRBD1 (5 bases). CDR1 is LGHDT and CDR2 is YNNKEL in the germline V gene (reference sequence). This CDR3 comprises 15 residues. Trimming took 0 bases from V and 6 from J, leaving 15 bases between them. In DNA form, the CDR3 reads TGTGCCAGCAGCCAAGATGCCGGCAGGGTAAGCGAGCAGTACTTC. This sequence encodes CASSQDAGRVSEQYF.

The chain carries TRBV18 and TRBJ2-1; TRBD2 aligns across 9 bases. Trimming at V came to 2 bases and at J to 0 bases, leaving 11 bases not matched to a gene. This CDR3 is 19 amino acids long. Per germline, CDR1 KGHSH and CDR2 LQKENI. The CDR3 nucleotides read TGTGCCAGCTCACCAGGTCCTAGCGGGACTCCAAGCTCCTACAATGAGCAGTTCTTC. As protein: CASSPGPSGTPSSYNEQFF.

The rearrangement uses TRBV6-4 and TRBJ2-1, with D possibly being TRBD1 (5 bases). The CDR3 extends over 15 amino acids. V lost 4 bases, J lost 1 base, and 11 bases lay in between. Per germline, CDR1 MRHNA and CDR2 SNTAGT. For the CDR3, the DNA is TGTGCCAGCAGTGCCCGACAGACATCCTACAATGAGCAGTTCTTC. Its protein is CASSARQTSYNEQFF.

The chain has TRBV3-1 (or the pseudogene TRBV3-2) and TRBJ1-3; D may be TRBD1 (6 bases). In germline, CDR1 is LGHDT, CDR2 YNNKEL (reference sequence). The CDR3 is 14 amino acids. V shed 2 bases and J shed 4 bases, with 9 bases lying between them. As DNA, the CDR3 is TGTGCCAGCAGCCAACAGGACAGAGGAAACACCATATATTTT. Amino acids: CASSQQDRGNTIYF.

The CDR3 DNA follows: TGTGCCACCAGTGGCCCGACATATGAGCAGTTCTTC. The encoded protein is CATSGPTYEQFF. The chain is built from TRBV24-1 and TRBJ2-1; no clear D gene. Trimming stripped 5 bases from V and 8 bases from J, with 9 bases between. The CDR3 sequence is 12 residues long. CDR1 is KGHDR and CDR2 is SFDVKD in the germline V gene.

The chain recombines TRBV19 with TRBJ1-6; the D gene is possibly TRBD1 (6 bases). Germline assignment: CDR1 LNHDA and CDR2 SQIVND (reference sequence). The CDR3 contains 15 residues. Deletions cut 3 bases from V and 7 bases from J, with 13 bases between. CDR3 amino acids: CASSMLGGRNSPLHF. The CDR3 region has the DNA TGTGCCAGTAGTATGTTAGGGGGTCGGAATTCACCCCTCCACTTT.

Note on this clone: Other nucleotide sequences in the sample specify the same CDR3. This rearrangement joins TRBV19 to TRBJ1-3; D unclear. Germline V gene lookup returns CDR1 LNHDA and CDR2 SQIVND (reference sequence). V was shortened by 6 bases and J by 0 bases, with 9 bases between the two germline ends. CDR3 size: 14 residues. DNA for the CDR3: TGTGCCAGTAGGCCTGGGAGCTCTGGAAACACCATATATTTT. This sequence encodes CASRPGSSGNTIYF. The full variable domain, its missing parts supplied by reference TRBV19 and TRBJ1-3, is DGGITQSPKYLFRKEGQNVTLSCEQNLNHDAMYWYRQDPGQGLRLIYYSQIVNDFQKGDIAEGYSVSREKKESFPLTVTSAQKNPTAFYLCASRPGSSGNTIYFGEGSWLTVV.

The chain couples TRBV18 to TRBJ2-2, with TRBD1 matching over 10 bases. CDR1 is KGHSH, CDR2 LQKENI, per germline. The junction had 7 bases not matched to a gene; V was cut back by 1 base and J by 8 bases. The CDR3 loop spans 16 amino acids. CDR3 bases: TGTGCCAGCTCACCACGACAGGGGGCGCTGATAGGGGAGCTGTTTTTT. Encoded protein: CASSPRQGALIGELFF. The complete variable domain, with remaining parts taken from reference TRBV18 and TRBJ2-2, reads NAGVMQNPRHLVRRRGQEARLRCSPMKGHSHVYWYRQLPEEGLKFMVYLQKENIIDESGMPKERFSAEFPKEGPSILRIQQVVRGDSAAYFCASSPRQGALIGELFFGEGSRLTVL.

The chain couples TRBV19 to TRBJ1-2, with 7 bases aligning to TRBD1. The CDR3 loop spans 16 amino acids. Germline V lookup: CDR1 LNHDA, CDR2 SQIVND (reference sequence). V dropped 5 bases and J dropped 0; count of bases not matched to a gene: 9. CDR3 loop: CASSGDSTLTNYGYTF. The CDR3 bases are TGTGCCAGTAGTGGGGACAGCACCCTGACTAACTATGGCTACACCTTC.

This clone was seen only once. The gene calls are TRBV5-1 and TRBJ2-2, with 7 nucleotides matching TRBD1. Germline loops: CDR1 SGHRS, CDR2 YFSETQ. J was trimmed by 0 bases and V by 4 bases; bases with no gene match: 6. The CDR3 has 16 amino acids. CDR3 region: CASSDTGTANTGELFF. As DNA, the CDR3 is TGCGCCAGCAGCGATACCGGGACAGCGAACACCGGGGAGCTGTTTTTT.

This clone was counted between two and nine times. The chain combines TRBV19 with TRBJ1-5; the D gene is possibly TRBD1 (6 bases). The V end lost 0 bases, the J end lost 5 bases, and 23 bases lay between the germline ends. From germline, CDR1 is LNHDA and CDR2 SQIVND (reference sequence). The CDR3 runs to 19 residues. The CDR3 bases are TGTGCCAGTAGTATAGATCCTCGGGGCAGAGCCTCAGGGGATCAGCCCCAGCATTTT. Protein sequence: CASSIDPRGRASGDQPQHF. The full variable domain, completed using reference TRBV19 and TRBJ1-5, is DGGITQSPKYLFRKEGQNVTLSCEQNLNHDAMYWYRQDPGQGLRLIYYSQIVNDFQKGDIAEGYSVSREKKESFPLTVTSAQKNPTAFYLCASSIDPRGRASGDQPQHFGDGTRLSIL.

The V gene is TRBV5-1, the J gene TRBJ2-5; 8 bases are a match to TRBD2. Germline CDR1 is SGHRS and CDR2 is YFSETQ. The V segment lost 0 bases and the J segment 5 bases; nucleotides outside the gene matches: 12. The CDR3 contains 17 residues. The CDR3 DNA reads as TGCGCCAGCAGCTTGGGGGATGGAGCGGGGGCGCACGAGACCCAGTACTTC. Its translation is CASSLGDGAGAHETQYF.

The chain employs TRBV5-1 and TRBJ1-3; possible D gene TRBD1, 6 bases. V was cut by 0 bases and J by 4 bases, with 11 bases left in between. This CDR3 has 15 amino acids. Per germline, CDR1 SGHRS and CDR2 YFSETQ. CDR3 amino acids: CASSLERGSGNTIYF. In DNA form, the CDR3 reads TGCGCCAGCAGCTTGGAGAGGGGGTCGGGAAACACCATATATTTT.

The CDR3 DNA reads as TGTGCCAGCAGCCAAGATTTGCTAGCGGGGGTCAACTCCTACGAGCAGTACTTC. It encodes CASSQDLLAGVNSYEQYF. The chain has TRBV3-1 (or the pseudogene TRBV3-2) and TRBJ2-7; 10 positions match TRBD2. V lost 0 bases to trimming and J lost 0 bases; unmatched junction nucleotides: 8. Per the germline V gene, CDR1 is LGHDT and CDR2 is YNNKEL (reference sequence). CDR3 length equals 18 residues.

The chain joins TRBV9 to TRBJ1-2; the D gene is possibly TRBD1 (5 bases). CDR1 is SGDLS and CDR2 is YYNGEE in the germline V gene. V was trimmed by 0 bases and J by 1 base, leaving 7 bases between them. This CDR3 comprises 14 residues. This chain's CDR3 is CASSVGGSNYGYTF. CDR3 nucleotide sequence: TGTGCCAGCAGCGTAGGGGGCAGTAACTATGGCTACACCTTC.

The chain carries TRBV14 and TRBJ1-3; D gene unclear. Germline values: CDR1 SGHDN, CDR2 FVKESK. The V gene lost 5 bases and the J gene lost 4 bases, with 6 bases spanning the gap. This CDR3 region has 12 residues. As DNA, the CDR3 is TGTGCCAGCAGCTTCCAGGGAAACACCATATATTTT. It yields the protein CASSFQGNTIYF.

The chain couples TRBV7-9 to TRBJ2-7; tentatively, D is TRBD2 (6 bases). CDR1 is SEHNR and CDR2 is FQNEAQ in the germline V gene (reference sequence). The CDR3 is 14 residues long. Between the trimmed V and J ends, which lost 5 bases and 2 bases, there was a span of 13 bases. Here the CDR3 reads CASSPTGDPYEQYF. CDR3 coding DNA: TGTGCCAGCAGCCCGACGGGGGACCCCTACGAGCAGTACTTC.

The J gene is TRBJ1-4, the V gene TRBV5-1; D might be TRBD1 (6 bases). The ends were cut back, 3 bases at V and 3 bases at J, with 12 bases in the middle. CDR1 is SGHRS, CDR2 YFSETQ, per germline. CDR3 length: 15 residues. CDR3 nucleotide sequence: TGCGCCAGCAGCTACCAGGGGACGGCTAATGAAAAACTGTTTTTT. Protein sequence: CASSYQGTANEKLFF.